These 17 T cell receptor beta chains share one sample of origin, sequenced in a study of T cell responses to AZD1222 COVID-19 vaccine. Some clones are missing from TCRdb's copy, which holds only in-frame ones; the method was immunoSEQ multiplex PCR. This table has more than 140,000 clones, approximately 88% appearing once. The specimen was peripheral blood, collected on day 0 of MenACWY control vaccination. The receptors here all came from an adult in good health.

V and J are TRBV12-3 or TRBV12-4 and TRBJ2-2; D possibly corresponds to TRBD2 (5 bases). The CDR3 length is 13 residues. V was pared by 2 bases and J by 4 bases, with 5 bases between. The CDR3 nucleotides read TGTGCCAGCAGTTTACGGGGCACCGGGGAGCTGTTTTTT. Amino acid sequence: CASSLRGTGELFF.

The genes are TRBV3-1 (or the pseudogene TRBV3-2) and TRBJ2-1; 15 bases map to TRBD2. This CDR3 has 20 residues. From germline, CDR1 is LGHDT and CDR2 YNNKEL (reference sequence). V lost 0 bases and J lost 1; bases outside the gene matches: 7. CDR3 loop: CASSQDQGLAGGLSYNEQFF. In DNA, the CDR3 is TGTGCCAGCAGCCAAGATCAAGGACTAGCGGGGGGGCTTTCCTACAATGAGCAGTTCTTC.

The chain carries TRBV14 and TRBJ2-1; D might be TRBD2 (6 bases). V lost 4 bases, J lost 0 bases, and 16 bases lay in between. Germline values: CDR1 SGHDN, CDR2 FVKESK. The CDR3 totals 17 residues. The chain's CDR3 is CASSPRLVSSSYNEQFF. Written as DNA, the CDR3 is TGTGCCAGCAGCCCCCGACTAGTCTCCAGCTCCTACAATGAGCAGTTCTTC.

CDR3 residues: CASSLSARRSTGELFF. The CDR3 DNA reads TGTGCCAGCAGCTTGTCCGCCAGAAGATCCACCGGGGAGCTGTTTTTT. The chain combines TRBV5-6 with TRBJ2-2; no definite D call. The CDR3 consists of 16 residues. The V gene lost 1 base and the J gene lost 4 bases, with 14 bases spanning the gap. Per germline, CDR1 SGHDT and CDR2 YYEEEE.

The chain has TRBV7-2 and TRBJ1-2; the D gene is possibly TRBD1 (6 bases). Trimming took 1 base from V and 4 from J, leaving 16 bases between them. CDR3 length: 16 amino acids. Germline V gene sequence: CDR1 SGHTA, CDR2 FQGNSA. The CDR3 sequence is CASSLGPGQSGYGYTF. The CDR3 DNA follows: TGTGCCAGCAGCTTAGGCCCAGGACAGAGTGGCTATGGCTACACCTTC.

V usage is TRBV20-1 and J usage is TRBJ1-3; D not certain. The CDR3 sequence is 13 residues long. Germline V gene lookup returns CDR1 DFQATT and CDR2 SNEGSKA (reference sequence). The V end lost 3 bases, the J end lost 5 bases, and 11 bases lay between the germline ends. The CDR3 spells CSASVLGRNTIYF. The CDR3 bases are TGCAGTGCTAGTGTTTTAGGGAGAAACACCATATATTTT.

The V gene is TRBV2, the J gene TRBJ2-3, with a possible D match to TRBD2 (6 bases). Germline V gene sequence: CDR1 SNHLY, CDR2 FYNNEI. The CDR3 has 16 residues. V lost 4 bases to trimming and J lost 0 bases, with 14 bases between them. The CDR3 is CASSAGIGRSTDTQYF. The CDR3 DNA sequence: TGTGCCAGCAGTGCAGGCATCGGGAGAAGCACAGATACGCAGTATTTT. Complete variable domain (other parts from reference TRBV2 and TRBJ2-3): EPEVTQTPSHQVTQMGQEVILRCVPISNHLYFYWYRQILGQKVEFLVSFYNNEISEKSEIFDDQFSVERPDGSNFTLKIRSTKLEDSAMYFCASSAGIGRSTDTQYFGPGTRLTVL.

The chain uses TRBV19 and TRBJ2-3; D is uncertain. V lost 3 bases to trimming and J lost 1 base, with 5 bases between them. CDR1 is LNHDA and CDR2 is SQIVND in the germline V gene (reference sequence). The CDR3 is 13 amino acids. CDR3 sequence reads: CASSMRGTDTQYF. The CDR3 region has the DNA TGTGCCAGTAGTATGCGAGGCACAGATACGCAGTATTTT.

The chain has TRBV6-6 and TRBJ2-7, with D hard to call. The CDR3 is 14 residues long. The V and J ends lost 0 bases and 4 bases respectively, with 10 bases between them. The germline CDR1 and CDR2 sequences are MNHNY and SVGAGI (reference sequence). The CDR3: CASSYSGSPYEQYF. The DNA of the CDR3 is TGTGCCAGCAGTTACTCGGGGTCCCCATACGAGCAGTACTTC.

As regards this clone: The junction and the germline gene differ at one end; a read error may be behind it. J is TRBJ1-1 and V is TRBV7-7; D is uncertain. CDR1 and CDR2 from the germline V gene are SSHAT and FNYEAQ (reference sequence). The CDR3 runs to 13 residues. This CDR3 is CASSPRANTEAFF. CDR3 coding DNA: TGTGCTAGCAGCCCAAGGGCGAACACTGAAGCTTTCTTT.

This chain's CDR3 is CASSQDADVRYYEQYF. The CDR3 DNA follows: TGCGCCAGCAGCCAAGATGCCGATGTGAGGTACTACGAGCAGTACTTC. The J gene is TRBJ2-7, the V gene TRBV4-3; D is ambiguous. The germline gives CDR1 LGHNA, CDR2 YSLEER. The CDR3 is 16 amino acids. V lost 0 bases to trimming and J lost 3 bases, with 15 bases between them.

The chain couples TRBV15 to TRBJ2-1, with D maybe TRBD2 (6 bases). This CDR3 has 16 residues. Trimming left V 9 bases short and J 4 bases short, with 22 bases between. The V gene's germline CDR1 is LNHNV and CDR2 YYDKDF (reference sequence). The CDR3 sequence is CATNRVRLVRYNEQFF. Here the CDR3 DNA reads TGTGCCACTAATAGAGTCAGACTAGTAAGGTACAATGAGCAGTTCTTC. The full variable domain, its missing parts supplied by reference TRBV15 and TRBJ2-1, is DAMVIQNPRYQVTQFGKPVTLSCSQTLNHNVMYWYQQKSSQAPKLLFHYYDKDFNNEADTPDNFQSRRPNTSFCFLDIRSPGLGDTAMYLCATNRVRLVRYNEQFFGPGTRLTVL.

The CDR3 loop reads CASNGLAGGYNEQFF. As DNA, the CDR3 is TGTGCCAGCAATGGATTAGCGGGGGGGTACAATGAGCAGTTCTTC. V and J are TRBV2 and TRBJ2-1; 11 bases agree with TRBD2. Germline CDR1 SNHLY, CDR2 FYNNEI. This CDR3 comprises 15 residues. The V segment lost 7 bases and the J segment 4 bases; nucleotides outside the gene matches: 6.

The J gene is TRBJ1-1, the V gene TRBV10-3; 9 bases map to TRBD1. CDR1 and CDR2 from the germline V gene are ENHRY and SYGVKD. J gave up 6 bases and V 0 bases, and 8 bases lay outside the gene matches. The CDR3 consists of 16 residues. The CDR3 sequence: CAISESPGTGSPEAFF. CDR3 nucleotides: TGTGCCATCAGTGAGTCCCCCGGGACAGGGAGTCCTGAAGCTTTCTTT.

This clone was found a few times. The chain joins TRBV2 to TRBJ2-7; 8 positions match TRBD2. With V trimmed by 0 bases and J by 3 bases, 4 bases remained unmatched. Germline loops: CDR1 SNHLY, CDR2 FYNNEI. The CDR3 length is 15 residues. CDR3 nucleotide sequence: TGTGCCAGCAGTGAAGCCGGCGGGAGGATCTACGAGCAGTACTTC. Its protein is CASSEAGGRIYEQYF.

The genes are TRBV7-8 and TRBJ1-1; 8 bases are shared with TRBD1. This CDR3 contains 15 residues. Germline CDR1 is SGHVS and CDR2 is FQNEAQ. V was clipped by 4 bases and J by 1 base; unmatched bases: 5. The DNA of the CDR3 is TGTGCCAGCAGCTACCAGGGGGCGGGGAACACTGAAGCTTTCTTT. It is translated as CASSYQGAGNTEAFF. Supplemented by reference TRBV7-8 and TRBJ1-1, the full variable domain reads GAGVSQSPRYKVAKRGQDVALRCDPISGHVSLFWYQQALGQGPEFLTYFQNEAQLDKSGLPSDRFFAERPEGSVSTLKIQRTQQEDSAVYLCASSYQGAGNTEAFFGQGTRLTVV.

V usage is TRBV11-2 and J usage is TRBJ2-5; 9 nucleotides line up with TRBD1. V lost 5 bases, J lost 0 bases, and 10 bases stayed unmatched. The germline V gene has CDR1 SGHAT and CDR2 FQNNGV. This CDR3 spans 17 amino acids. CDR3 sequence reads: CASSVTGTGTYQETQYF. For the CDR3, the DNA is TGTGCCAGCAGCGTCACCGGGACAGGGACGTACCAAGAGACCCAGTACTTC.